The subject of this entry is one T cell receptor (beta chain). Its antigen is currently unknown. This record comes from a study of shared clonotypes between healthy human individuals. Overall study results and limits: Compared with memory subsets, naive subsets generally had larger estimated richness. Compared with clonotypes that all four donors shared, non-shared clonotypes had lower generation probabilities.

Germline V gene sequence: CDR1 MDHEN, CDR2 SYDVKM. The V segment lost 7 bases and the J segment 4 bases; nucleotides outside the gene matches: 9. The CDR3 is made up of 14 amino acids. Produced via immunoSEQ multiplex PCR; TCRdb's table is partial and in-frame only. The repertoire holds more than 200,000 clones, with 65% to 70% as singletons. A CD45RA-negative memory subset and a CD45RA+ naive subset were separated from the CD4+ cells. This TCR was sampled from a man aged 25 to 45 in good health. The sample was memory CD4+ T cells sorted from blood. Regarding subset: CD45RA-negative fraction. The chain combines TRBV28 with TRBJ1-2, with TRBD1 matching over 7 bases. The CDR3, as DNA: TGTGCCAGCATGCTTTCAGGGGGAGTCTATGGCTACACCTTC. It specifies CASMLSGGVYGYTF.